This T cell receptor beta chain is drawn from a study of Graves' ophthalmopathy and Graves' hyperthyroidism. This CDR3 region has 12 residues. Trimming left V 5 bases short and J 7 bases short, with 12 bases between. The germline CDR1 and CDR2 sequences are SGHTA and FQGNSA. Amplification from RNA transcripts yielded the TCR beta CDR3 regions. HTBI-primed first-round RT-PCR preceded second-round multiplex PCR. A single record per CDR3 protein comes from TCRdb applying MiXCR to the multiplex PCR reads. Among approximately 540,000 distinct CDR3 sequences listed, about two fifths were seen once. Recruitment covered hyperthyroidism patients aged 18 to 65 whose new diagnosis was of under 2 months' duration.

The clonotype originates from an adult man with Graves' hyperthyroidism. The source material was peripheral blood or thyroid tissue (not recorded which). The chain employs TRBV7-2 and TRBJ2-7; maybe TRBD1 (6 bases). The CDR3 DNA sequence: TGTGCCAGCAGCCGGACAGCTGGGGAGCAGTACTTC. Its protein is CASSRTAGEQYF. Looking up the rest from reference TRBV7-2 and TRBJ2-7 gives the full variable domain: GAGVSQSPSNKVTEKGKDVELRCDPISGHTALYWYRQSLGQGLEFLIYFQGNSAPDKSGLPSDRFSAERTGGSVSTLTIQRTQQEDSAVYLCASSRTAGEQYFGPGTRLTVT.